This TCR beta chain was sequenced during a study of shared clonotypes between healthy human individuals. Libraries were prepared by immunoSEQ multiplex PCR; TCRdb keeps only in-frame clonotypes and omits some of them. The sample has some 2 million clones, roughly 95% seen once; the top ten hold around 1.2%. Naivety among CD8 cells was defined by CD45RO negativity and positive CCR7 selection, thereby excluding terminally differentiated effector memory CD45RA+ cells. This clone was observed a single time. Within the sample, other DNA sequences also encode this same CDR3. This receptor was identified in a man between 18 and 35 years old in good health. Sequenced material: naive CD8+ T cells sorted from blood.

CDR3 DNA sequence: TGTGCCAGCAGCGTAGTAGTGAGAGGGGACACTGAAGCTTTCTTT. Protein: CASSVVVRGDTEAFF. V gene TRBV9 combines with J gene TRBJ1-1, with D maybe TRBD1 (5 bases). The CDR3 is made up of 15 amino acids. Germline V lookup: CDR1 SGDLS, CDR2 YYNGEE. V was shortened by 0 bases and J by 3 bases, with 12 bases between the two germline ends.